The table lists the clone carrying this TCR beta chain with a count of one. Antigen unknown. The same CDR3 is also encoded by other DNA sequences in this sample. Trimming took 1 base from V and 2 from J; bases not matched to a gene: 6. Germline V gene data show CDR1 as LGHNA and CDR2 as YSLEER. The CDR3 length is 17 residues. This sample is part of a study of T cell clones after liver transplantation. Study-level findings and limits: A significant post-transplant drop in circulating graft-donor-reactive CD4 TCRbeta sequences occurred in most of the 8 subjects.

Sequencing used immunoSEQ multiplex PCR; TCRdb keeps in-frame clones, though not all of them. The table lists roughly 70,000 clones, roughly 80% of them singletons. The sequenced sample was CD4+ T cells from blood, obtained before liver transplant. The chain uses TRBV4-3 and TRBJ2-3; 10 bases are shared with TRBD2. The clonotype comes from a human donor who received a liver transplant. The CDR3 sequence is CASSQVLAGALTDTQYF. In nucleotides, the CDR3 is TGCGCCAGCAGCCAAGTCCTAGCGGGAGCCCTCACAGATACGCAGTATTTT.